This T cell receptor (beta chain) comes out of a study of CD8 T cells in Susac syndrome. Across the study: Among the Susac syndrome patients sequenced, over five had active disease and fewer than 10 were in remission.

Random hexamers served to reverse transcribe about 0.45 to 1 ug RNA. With immunoSEQ multiplex PCR, TCR beta CDR3 was amplified across 54 Vbeta and 13 Jbeta. TCRdb redid the calling of the immunoSEQ multiplex PCR reads with MiXCR, one entry per CDR3 protein. The data contain 55,000 to 80,000 distinct CDR3 sequences, 93% of them singletons. From blood CD8+ and CD4+ T cells, the TCR beta chain was sequenced. Deletions cut 4 bases from V and 3 bases from J, with 15 bases between. The CDR3 contains 15 residues. Germline assignment: CDR1 SGHRS and CDR2 YFSETQ. The V call is TRBV5-1, the J call TRBJ2-3; tentatively, D is TRBD1 (6 bases). This sequence originates from a human donor with Susac syndrome. Sequencing was done on a sample of CD4+ T cells from PBMCs. CDR3 nucleotides: TGCGCCAGCAGCCAAGAGGGGGTCCCAACAGATACGCAGTATTTT. Amino acid sequence: CASSQEGVPTDTQYF.